The rows below give T cell receptor beta chains drawn from one sample of a study of cytomegalovirus exposure and HLA in healthy donors. Method: immunoSEQ multiplex PCR; TCRdb's copy keeps in-frame clones and lacks some. This sample has a few hundred thousand clones; roughly four fifths occur once, and the top ten carry almost 8%. Sequencing input: PBMCs. The receptors stem from a woman aged 60-75 years in good health and CMV-seropositive. CDR3s include the opening cysteine and the closing phenylalanine or tryptophan. A D gene is named only where the DNA matches it firmly. The size of a clone is reported for some rows only, either as once, few or many, or as a class for expanded clones.

-	TRBD1	TRBJ2-7	TRBV5-1	CASSPGQEYEQYF	TGCGCCAGCAGCCCCGGACAGGAGTACGAGCAGTACTTC
-	-	TRBJ2-2	TRBV9	CASSVGQGHSGELFF	TGTGCCAGCAGCGTTGGGCAGGGTCACTCCGGGGAGCTGTTTTTT
-	-	TRBJ1-5	TRBV11-2	CASSLDRTGNQPQHF	TGTGCCAGCAGCTTAGATCGAACGGGCAATCAGCCCCAGCATTTT
-	-	TRBJ1-1	TRBV27	CASSIREGITEAFF	TGTGCCAGCAGTATAAGGGAGGGGATCACTGAAGCTTTCTTT
-	TRBD2	TRBJ2-2	TRBV19	CASRASGRAHGELFF	TGTGCCAGTAGGGCTAGCGGGAGGGCCCACGGGGAGCTGTTTTTT
-	-	TRBJ1-1	TRBV5-4	CASSFGGARSEAFF	TGTGCCAGCAGCTTCGGGGGGGCGCGGTCTGAAGCTTTCTTT
-	-	TRBJ2-7	TRBV7-9	CASSRVRGEQYF	TGTGCCAGCAGCCGTGTTAGGGGGGAGCAGTACTTC
-	TRBD2	TRBJ2-1	TRBV7-9	CSSSPGLGNGDEQFF	TGTTCCAGCAGCCCGGGACTAGGAAATGGGGATGAGCAGTTCTTC
-	TRBD2	TRBJ2-7	TRBV29-1	CSGGGLKAYEQYF	TGCAGCGGGGGGGGGTTAAAGGCCTACGAGCAGTACTTC
-	-	TRBJ2-1	TRBV7-9	CASSLAEFEQFF	TGTGCCAGCAGCTTAGCGGAGTTTGAGCAGTTCTTC
-	-	TRBJ1-3	TRBV5-1	CASSPQGPGNTIYF	TGCGCCAGCAGCCCCCAGGGGCCTGGAAACACCATATATTTT
-	-	TRBJ2-5	TRBV6-1	CASSWTDRRETQYF	TGTGCCAGCAGTTGGACGGACCGGAGGGAGACCCAGTACTTC
once	-	TRBJ1-2	TRBV27	CASSVGEAYGYTF	TGTGCCAGCAGTGTAGGGGAGGCGTATGGCTACACCTTC
few	-	TRBJ2-1	TRBV19	CASSVTRGGYNEQFF	TGTGCCAGTAGTGTGACTAGGGGGGGGTACAATGAGCAGTTCTTC
-	TRBD1	TRBJ2-1	TRBV7-3	CASSALTGGYTGNNEQFF	TGTGCCAGCAGCGCACTAACAGGGGGCTATACAGGTAACAATGAGCAGTTCTTC
-	TRBD1	TRBJ1-2	TRBV25-1	CASSDNAGTGTYGYTF	TGTGCCAGCAGTGACAATGCCGGGACAGGGACCTATGGCTACACCTTC
-	TRBD1	TRBJ1-1	TRBV19	CASSTWTGNTEAFF	TGTGCCAGTAGTACGTGGACAGGGAACACTGAAGCTTTCTTT
-	TRBD1	TRBJ1-1	TRBV11-1	CASSSTGTGGWDAFF	TGTGCCAGCAGTAGTACCGGGACAGGGGGCTGGGATGCTTTCTTT
-	TRBD2	TRBJ2-1	TRBV2	CASSDRVGTRNEQFF	TGTGCCAGCAGTGACCGGGTGGGGACTAGAAATGAGCAGTTCTTC
-	-	TRBJ2-7	TRBV4-2	CASSQGGSLTYEQYF	TGTGCCAGCAGTCAGGGCGGCTCTTTAACCTACGAGCAGTACTTC
once	-	TRBJ1-1	TRBV7-3	CASSLMAGNTEAFF	TGTGCCAGCAGCTTAATGGCAGGGAACACTGAAGCTTTCTTT
-	TRBD2	TRBJ2-1	TRBV5-1	CASSLSWSGSKNEQFF	TGCGCCAGCAGCTTGTCCTGGAGCGGGAGTAAAAATGAGCAGTTCTTC
-	TRBD1	TRBJ1-2	TRBV6-5	CASKDRVSNYGYTF	TGTGCCAGCAAGGACAGGGTATCTAACTATGGCTACACCTTC
-	TRBD2	TRBJ2-3	TRBV18	CASSTTSVNTDTQYF	TGTGCCAGCTCAACCACTAGCGTCAACACAGATACGCAGTATTTT
-	TRBD2	TRBJ2-7	TRBV5-4	CASSLTAGLSYEQYF	TGTGCCAGCAGCTTAACAGCGGGGCTATCCTACGAGCAGTACTTC
-	-	TRBJ2-7	TRBV30	CAWRNSGTYEQYF	TGTGCCTGGAGGAATAGCGGAACCTACGAGCAGTACTTC
few	TRBD1	TRBJ1-1	TRBV4-2	CASSVPGQGGTEAFF	TGTGCCAGCAGTGTCCCGGGACAGGGAGGCACTGAAGCTTTCTTT
-	-	TRBJ1-1	TRBV7-9	CASSLEGGISEAFF	TGTGCCAGCAGCTTAGAGGGGGGGATATCCGAAGCTTTCTTT
-	TRBD1	TRBJ2-2	TRBV7-9	CASSVGQGGTGELFF	TGTGCCAGCAGCGTCGGACAGGGGGGCACCGGGGAGCTGTTTTTT
-	-	TRBJ2-7	TRBV6-5	CASSYSWGRTYEQYF	TGTGCCAGCAGTTACTCGTGGGGCAGAACCTACGAGCAGTACTTC
-	TRBD2	TRBJ2-3	TRBV29-1	CSALTSGSLSDTQYF	TGCAGCGCACTGACTAGCGGGAGCTTGTCAGATACGCAGTATTTT
-	-	TRBJ1-2	TRBV7-9	CASSLTGFYGYTF	TGTGCCAGCAGCCTAACAGGGTTTTATGGCTACACCTTC
-	-	TRBJ2-3	TRBV7-3	CASSSGPKDTQYF	TGTGCCAGCAGTAGCGGACCTAAAGATACGCAGTATTTT
-	-	TRBJ2-5	TRBV7-9	CASRPTGHLQETQYF	TGTGCCAGCAGACCCACAGGACATCTCCAAGAGACCCAGTACTTC
-	TRBD2	TRBJ2-1	TRBV12-5	CASGLVPSGLAGLSYNEQFF	TGTGCTAGTGGTTTGGTTCCATCGGGACTAGCGGGACTCTCCTACAATGAGCAGTTCTTC
once	-	TRBJ1-2	TRBV12-5	CASGPGDSTFDGYTF	TGTGCTAGTGGCCCGGGGGACTCCACCTTCGATGGCTACACCTTC
-	-	TRBJ1-1	TRBV5-1	CASSFVGRTEAFF	TGCGCCAGCAGCTTCGTTGGGAGGACTGAAGCTTTCTTT
-	-	TRBJ2-7	TRBV5-8	CASSPGGFYEQYF	TGTGCCAGCAGCCCTGGAGGGTTCTACGAGCAGTACTTC
-	TRBD1	TRBJ1-2	TRBV18	CASSSQGNYGYTF	TGTGCCAGCTCATCACAGGGGAACTATGGCTACACCTTC
few	-	TRBJ1-5	TRBV6-1	CASRGGVGQPQHF	TGTGCCAGCAGGGGGGGGGTGGGACAGCCCCAGCATTTT
-	TRBD1	TRBJ2-5	TRBV7-9	CASSPRQGPQETQYF	TGTGCCAGCAGCCCCAGACAGGGCCCACAAGAGACCCAGTACTTC
-	-	TRBJ1-4	TRBV2	CACYREVIYEKLFF	TGTGCCTGCTATAGGGAGGTGATTTATGAAAAACTGTTTTTT
-	-	TRBJ2-4	TRBV19	CASSPRQFIQYF	TGTGCCAGTAGTCCCCGACAGTTCATTCAGTACTTC
-	TRBD2	TRBJ2-7	TRBV7-8	CASSSSRRLAGDYEQYF	TGTGCCAGCAGCTCAAGTAGAAGACTAGCGGGAGACTACGAGCAGTACTTC
-	-	TRBJ1-2	TRBV11-2	CASSPTGTRYGYTF	TGTGCCAGCAGCCCTACCGGGACTCGCTATGGCTACACCTTC
-	-	TRBJ2-7	TRBV11-2	CASSKSGSYEQYF	TGTGCCAGCAGCAAATCGGGGTCCTACGAGCAGTACTTC
few	TRBD2	TRBJ2-1	TRBV29-1	CSVASGAGSYNEQFF	TGCAGCGTTGCTAGCGGGGCCGGCTCCTACAATGAGCAGTTCTTC
-	TRBD2	TRBJ2-1	TRBV9	CASSSGRSWNEQFF	TGTGCCAGCTCAAGCGGGAGAAGTTGGAATGAGCAGTTCTTC
-	TRBD2	TRBJ2-3	TRBV6-1	CASSALAGGATSTDTQYF	TGTGCCAGCAGTGCCCTAGCGGGAGGGGCTACTAGCACAGATACGCAGTATTTT
-	TRBD1	TRBJ2-5	TRBV19	CASSRDRGETQYF	TGTGCCAGTAGCAGGGACAGGGGAGAGACCCAGTACTTC
once	-	TRBJ1-5	TRBV19	CASSILYRAPGTNQPQHF	TGTGCCAGTAGTATACTGTACAGGGCGCCAGGGACAAATCAGCCCCAGCATTTT
-	-	TRBJ2-7	TRBV7-9	CATLPPAGSGEQYF	TGTGCCACCCTGCCCCCTGCGGGGTCTGGCGAGCAGTACTTC
-	-	TRBJ1-2	TRBV28	CASSFEGYGYTF	TGTGCCAGCAGTTTCGAGGGATATGGCTACACCTTC
-	-	TRBJ1-5	TRBV6-5	CASSYGGGGNQPQHF	TGTGCCAGCAGTTACGGCGGAGGGGGCAATCAGCCCCAGCATTTT
-	TRBD1	TRBJ1-5	TRBV7-9	CASSRDSSWPQHF	TGTGCCAGCAGCCGGGACAGCTCATGGCCCCAGCATTTT
few	TRBD2	TRBJ2-3	TRBV5-1	CASSLRVAGNTDTQYF	TGCGCCAGCAGCTTGAGGGTAGCGGGGAACACAGATACGCAGTATTTT
-	-	TRBJ1-1	TRBV2	CASTGQLMNTEAFF	TGTGCCAGCACTGGACAGCTTATGAACACTGAAGCTTTCTTT